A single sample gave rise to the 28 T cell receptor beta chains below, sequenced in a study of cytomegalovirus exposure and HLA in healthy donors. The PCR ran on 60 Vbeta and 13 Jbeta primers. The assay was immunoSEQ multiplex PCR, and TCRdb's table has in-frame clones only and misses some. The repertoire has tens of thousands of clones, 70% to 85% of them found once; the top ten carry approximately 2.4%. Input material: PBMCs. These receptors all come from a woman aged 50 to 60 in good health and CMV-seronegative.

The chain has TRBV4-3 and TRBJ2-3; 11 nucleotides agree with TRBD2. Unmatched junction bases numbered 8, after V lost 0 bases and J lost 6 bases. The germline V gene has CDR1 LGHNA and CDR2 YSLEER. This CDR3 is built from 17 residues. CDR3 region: CASSQDGVSGGDDTQYF. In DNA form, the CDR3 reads TGCGCCAGCAGCCAAGATGGGGTTAGCGGGGGGGATGATACGCAGTATTTT.

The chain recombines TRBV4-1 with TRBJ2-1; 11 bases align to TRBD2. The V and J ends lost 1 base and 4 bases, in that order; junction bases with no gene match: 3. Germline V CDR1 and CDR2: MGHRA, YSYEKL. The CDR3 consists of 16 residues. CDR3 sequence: CASSQALAGVYNEQFF. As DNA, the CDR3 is TGCGCCAGCAGCCAAGCACTAGCGGGGGTGTACAATGAGCAGTTCTTC.

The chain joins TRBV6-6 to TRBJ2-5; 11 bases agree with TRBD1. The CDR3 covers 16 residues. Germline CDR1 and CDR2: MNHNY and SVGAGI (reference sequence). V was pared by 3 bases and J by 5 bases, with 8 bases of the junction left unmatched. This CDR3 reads CASSYVRDRGRETQYF. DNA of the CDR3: TGTGCCAGCAGTTATGTCCGGGACAGGGGGAGGGAGACCCAGTACTTC.

The DNA for the CDR3 is TGTGCCAGCACCCGGGACAGGGGATGGAAAGAGCAGTACGTC. This translates into CASTRDRGWKEQYV. The chain joins TRBV6-1 to TRBJ2-7, with 10 bases identical to TRBD1. V trimming: 7 bases; J trimming: 7 bases; junction bases outside the gene matches: 10. CDR1 and CDR2 (germline): MNHNS, SASEGT. The length of the CDR3 is 14 residues.

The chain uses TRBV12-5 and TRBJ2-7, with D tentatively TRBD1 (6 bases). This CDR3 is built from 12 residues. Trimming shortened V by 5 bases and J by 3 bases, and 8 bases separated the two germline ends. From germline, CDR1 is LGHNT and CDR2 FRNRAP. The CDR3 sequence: CASGLDSYEQYF. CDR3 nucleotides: TGTGCTAGTGGTCTGGACAGCTACGAGCAGTACTTC.

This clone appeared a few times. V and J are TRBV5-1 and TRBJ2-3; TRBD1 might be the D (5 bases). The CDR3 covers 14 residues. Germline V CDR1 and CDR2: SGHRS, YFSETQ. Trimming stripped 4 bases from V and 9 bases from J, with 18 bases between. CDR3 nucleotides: TGCGCCAGCAGCCCGGTGGATCTTAGGACAACGCAGTATTTT. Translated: CASSPVDLRTTQYF. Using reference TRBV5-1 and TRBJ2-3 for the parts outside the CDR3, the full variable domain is KAGVTQTPRYLIKTRGQQVTLSCSPISGHRSVSWYQQTPGQGLQFLFEYFSETQRNKGNFPGRFSGRQFSNSRSEMNVSTLELGDSALYLCASSPVDLRTTQYFGPGTRLTVL.

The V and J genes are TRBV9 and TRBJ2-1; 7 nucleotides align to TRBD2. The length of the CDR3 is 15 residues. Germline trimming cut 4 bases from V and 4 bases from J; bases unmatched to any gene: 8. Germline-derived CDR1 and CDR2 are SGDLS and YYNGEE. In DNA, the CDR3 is TGTGCCAGCAGCCCTGGGGGGGGTAATTACAATGAGCAGTTCTTC. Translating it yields CASSPGGGNYNEQFF.

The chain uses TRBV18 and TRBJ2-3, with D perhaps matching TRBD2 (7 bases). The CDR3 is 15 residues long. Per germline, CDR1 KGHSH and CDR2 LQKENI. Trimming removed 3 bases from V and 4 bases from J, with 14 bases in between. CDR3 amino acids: CASSPGQGRADTQYF. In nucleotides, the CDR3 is TGTGCCAGCTCACCGGGGCAGGGGAGGGCAGATACGCAGTATTTT.

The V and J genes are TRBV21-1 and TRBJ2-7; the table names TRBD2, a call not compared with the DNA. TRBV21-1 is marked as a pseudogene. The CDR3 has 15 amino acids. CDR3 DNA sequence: TGTGCCAGCCACCTAAGGGGTAGCGGGAGTGTCGGGCAGTACTTC. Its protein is CASHLRGSGSVGQYF.

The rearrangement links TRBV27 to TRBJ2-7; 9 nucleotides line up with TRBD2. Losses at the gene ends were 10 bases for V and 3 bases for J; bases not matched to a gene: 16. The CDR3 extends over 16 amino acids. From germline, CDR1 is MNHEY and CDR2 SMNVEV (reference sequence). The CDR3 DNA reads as TGTGCCACCACAGGACCGATAGCGGGGGACTTCTACGAGCAGTACGTC. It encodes CATTGPIAGDFYEQYV.

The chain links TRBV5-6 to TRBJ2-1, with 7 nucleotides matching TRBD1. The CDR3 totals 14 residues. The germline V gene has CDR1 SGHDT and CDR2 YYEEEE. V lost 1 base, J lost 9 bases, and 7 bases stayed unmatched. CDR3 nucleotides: TGTGCCAGCAGCTTGAACCCGACAGGGATTGAGCAGTTCTTC. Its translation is CASSLNPTGIEQFF.

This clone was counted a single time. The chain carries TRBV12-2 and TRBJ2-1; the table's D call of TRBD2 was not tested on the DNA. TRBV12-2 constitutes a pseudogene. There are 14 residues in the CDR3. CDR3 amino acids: CASRFRTRRNEQFF. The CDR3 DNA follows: TGTGCAAGTCGCTTTCGGACTAGGCGGAATGAGCAGTTCTTC.

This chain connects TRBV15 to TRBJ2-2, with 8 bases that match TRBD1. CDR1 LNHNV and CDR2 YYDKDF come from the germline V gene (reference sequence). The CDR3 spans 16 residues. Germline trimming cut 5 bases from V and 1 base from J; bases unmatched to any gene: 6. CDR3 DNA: TGTGCCACCAGCCCTTGGACAGGGTTGAACACCGGGGAGCTGTTTTTT. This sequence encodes CATSPWTGLNTGELFF.

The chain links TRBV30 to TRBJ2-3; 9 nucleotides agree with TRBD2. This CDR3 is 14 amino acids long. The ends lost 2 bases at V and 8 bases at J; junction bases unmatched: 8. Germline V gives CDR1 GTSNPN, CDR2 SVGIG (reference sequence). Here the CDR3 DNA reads TGTGCCTGGAGTTTAGCGGGGGCCCCCGGTACGCAGTATTTT. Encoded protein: CAWSLAGAPGTQYF. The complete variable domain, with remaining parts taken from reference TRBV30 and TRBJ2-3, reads SQTIHQWPATLVQPVGSPLSLECTVEGTSNPNLYWYRQAAGRGLQLLFYSVGIGQISSEVPQNLSASRPQDRQFILSSKKLLLSDSGFYLCAWSLAGAPGTQYFGPGTRLTVL.

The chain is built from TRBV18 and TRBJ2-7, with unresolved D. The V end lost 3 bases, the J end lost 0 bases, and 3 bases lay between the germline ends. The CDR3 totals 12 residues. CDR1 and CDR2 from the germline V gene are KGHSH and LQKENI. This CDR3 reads CASSPSSYEQYF. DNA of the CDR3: TGTGCCAGCTCACCCTCCTCCTACGAGCAGTACTTC. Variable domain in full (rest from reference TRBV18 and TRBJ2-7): NAGVMQNPRHLVRRRGQEARLRCSPMKGHSHVYWYRQLPEEGLKFMVYLQKENIIDESGMPKERFSAEFPKEGPSILRIQQVVRGDSAAYFCASSPSSYEQYFGPGTRLTVT.

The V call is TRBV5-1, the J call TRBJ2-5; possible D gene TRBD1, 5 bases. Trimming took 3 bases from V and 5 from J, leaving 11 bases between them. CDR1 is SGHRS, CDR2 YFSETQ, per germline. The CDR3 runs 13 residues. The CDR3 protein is CASSSQGWETQYF. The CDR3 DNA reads TGCGCCAGCAGCTCCCAGGGTTGGGAGACCCAGTACTTC.

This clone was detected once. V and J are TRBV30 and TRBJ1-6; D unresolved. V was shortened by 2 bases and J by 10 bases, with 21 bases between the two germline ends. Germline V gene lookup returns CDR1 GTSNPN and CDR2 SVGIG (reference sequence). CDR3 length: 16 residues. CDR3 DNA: TGTGCCTGGAGTCTCCCTGTCAGTACCGGGAGGTCACCCCTCCACTTT. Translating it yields CAWSLPVSTGRSPLHF.

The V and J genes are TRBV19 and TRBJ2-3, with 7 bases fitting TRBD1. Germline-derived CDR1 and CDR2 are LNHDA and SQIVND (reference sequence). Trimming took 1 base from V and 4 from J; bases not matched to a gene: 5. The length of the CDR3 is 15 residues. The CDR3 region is CASSIGEGAADTQYF. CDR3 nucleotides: TGTGCCAGTAGTATAGGTGAGGGGGCGGCAGATACGCAGTATTTT.

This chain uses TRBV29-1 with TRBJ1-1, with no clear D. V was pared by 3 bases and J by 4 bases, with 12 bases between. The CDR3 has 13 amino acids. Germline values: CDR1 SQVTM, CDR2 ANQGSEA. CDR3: CSVESREGTEAFF. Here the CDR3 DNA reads TGCAGCGTTGAGTCTCGGGAGGGCACTGAAGCTTTCTTT.

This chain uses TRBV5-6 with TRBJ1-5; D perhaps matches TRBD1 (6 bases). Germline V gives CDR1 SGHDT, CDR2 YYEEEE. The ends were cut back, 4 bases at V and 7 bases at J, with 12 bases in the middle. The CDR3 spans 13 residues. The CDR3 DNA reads TGTGCCAGCAGCCCTATACAGGGCCAGCCCCAGCATTTT. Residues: CASSPIQGQPQHF.

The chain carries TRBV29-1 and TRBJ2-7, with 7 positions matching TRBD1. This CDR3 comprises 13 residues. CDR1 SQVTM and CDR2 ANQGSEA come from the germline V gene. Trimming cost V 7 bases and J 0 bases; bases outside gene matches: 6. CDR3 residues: CSAGTASSYEQYF. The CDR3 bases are TGCAGCGCCGGGACAGCGAGCTCCTACGAGCAGTACTTC.

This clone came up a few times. This CDR3 is CASSLDSRVANEKLFF. The CDR3 nucleotides read TGTGCCAGCAGTTTGGACAGTAGGGTTGCTAATGAAAAACTGTTTTTT. This chain uses TRBV6-6 with TRBJ1-4; perhaps TRBD1 as D (6 bases). The CDR3 covers 16 residues. Deletions cut 4 bases from V and 3 bases from J, with 15 bases between. Germline values: CDR1 MNHNY, CDR2 SVGAGI (reference sequence).

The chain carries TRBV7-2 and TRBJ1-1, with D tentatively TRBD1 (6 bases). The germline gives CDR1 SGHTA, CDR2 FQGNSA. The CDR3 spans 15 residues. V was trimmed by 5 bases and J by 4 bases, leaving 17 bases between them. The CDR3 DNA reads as TGTGCCAGCAGCGTAGGCAACAGGGTTTCCACTGAAGCTTTCTTT. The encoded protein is CASSVGNRVSTEAFF.

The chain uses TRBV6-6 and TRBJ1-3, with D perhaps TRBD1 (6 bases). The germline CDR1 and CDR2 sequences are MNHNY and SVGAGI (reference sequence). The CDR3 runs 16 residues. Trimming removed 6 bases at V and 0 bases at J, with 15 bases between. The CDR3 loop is CASSLGGGLSGNTIYF. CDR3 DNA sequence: TGTGCCAGCAGCCTGGGCGGGGGCCTCTCTGGAAACACCATATATTTT.

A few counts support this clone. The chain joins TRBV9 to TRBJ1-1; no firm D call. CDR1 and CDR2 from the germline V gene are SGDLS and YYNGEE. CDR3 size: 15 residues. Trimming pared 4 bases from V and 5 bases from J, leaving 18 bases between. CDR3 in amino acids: CASSTSPEGRTEAFF. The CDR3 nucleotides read TGTGCCAGCAGCACCTCCCCTGAGGGCCGAACTGAAGCTTTCTTT. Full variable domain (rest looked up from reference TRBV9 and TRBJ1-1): DSGVTQTPKHLITATGQRVTLRCSPRSGDLSVYWYQQSLDQGLQFLIQYYNGEERAKGNILERFSAQQFPDLHSELNLSSLELGDSALYFCASSTSPEGRTEAFFGQGTRLTVV.

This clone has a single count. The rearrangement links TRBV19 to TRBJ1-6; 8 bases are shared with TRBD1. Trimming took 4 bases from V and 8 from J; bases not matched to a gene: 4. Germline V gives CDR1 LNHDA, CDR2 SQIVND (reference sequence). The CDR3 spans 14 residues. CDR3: CASSTTGGDSPLHF. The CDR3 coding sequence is TGTGCCAGTAGTACCACAGGGGGAGATTCACCCCTCCACTTT.

CDR3 bases: TGTGCCAGCAGCACGGGACAGGGGGCATATGATGAGCAGTTCTTC. This encodes CASSTGQGAYDEQFF. The V call is TRBV7-9, the J call TRBJ2-1; 12 nucleotides match TRBD1. Germline-derived CDR1 and CDR2 are SEHNR and FQNEAQ (reference sequence). The CDR3 sequence is 15 residues long. V was pared by 5 bases and J by 8 bases, with 7 bases of the junction left unmatched.

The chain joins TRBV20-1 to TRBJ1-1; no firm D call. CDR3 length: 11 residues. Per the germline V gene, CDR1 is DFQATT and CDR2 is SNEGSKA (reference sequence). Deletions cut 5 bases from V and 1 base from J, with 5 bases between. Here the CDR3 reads CSAWRNTEAFF. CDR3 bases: TGCAGTGCTTGGAGGAACACTGAAGCTTTCTTT.